This T cell receptor beta chain was found in a study of cytomegalovirus exposure and HLA in healthy donors. Study at large: One earlier analysis, a look at about 179 million T cells, found 117 million unique TCR beta sequences.

The PCR was carried out with 60 Vbeta primers and 13 Jbeta primers. Produced via immunoSEQ multiplex PCR; TCRdb's table is partial and in-frame only. Of over 150,000 clones listed, just under 80% were seen once; the top ten hold over 10%. Study-wide findings and caveats: Being indistinguishable, some V segments were excluded, TRBV6-2 and TRBV6-3 among them. Most of the TCR beta V segments (in an earlier analysis) were productive either about 90% or about 30% of the time. The listing of 150 to 200 TCR beta chains classed them as cytomegalovirus-associated.

The CDR3 has 15 amino acids. Germline assignment: CDR1 SEHNR and CDR2 FQNEAQ (reference sequence). V lost 3 bases, J lost 2 bases, and 2 bases stayed unmatched. Remarks on this clone: Its antigen is not known.

The V call is TRBV7-9, the J call TRBJ2-7; 12 bases are shared with TRBD2. The source of this sequence is a woman aged 50 to 60 in good health and CMV-seropositive. Sequencing input: PBMCs. CDR3 residues: CASSFRTSGTYEQYF. The CDR3 DNA follows: TGTGCCAGCAGCTTTCGGACTAGCGGGACCTACGAGCAGTACTTC.